This T cell receptor (beta chain) stems from a study of human T cells and chemical hapten exposure. Study-wide background: Patch tests delivered 0.01% DPC to the upper back and were evaluated at 6 days. Per-sample variation in TCR yield stemmed mainly from small pooled library volume differences.

This clonotype came up many times. Time point here: patch test 1, 2 weeks after DPC sensitization. The treatment was: therapeutic diphenylcyclopropenone sensitization with weekly scalp DPC. Library preparation tagged each individual cDNA molecule with a unique molecular identifier. From the RACE reads, TCRdb called clonotypes with MiXCR, one entry per CDR3 protein. The sample lists 300,000 to 400,000 distinct CDR3 sequences, about 7% seen once, with around 8.2% in the top ten. Germline-derived CDR1 and CDR2 are SGDLS and YYNGEE. This CDR3 contains 18 residues. Deletions cut 1 base from V and 0 bases from J, with 14 bases between.

This chain links TRBV9 with TRBJ2-6; unclear D gene. This material consisted of whole blood, taken in connection with sensitization to the hapten diphenylcyclopropenone (DPC). The clonotype was recovered from a woman aged 18-35 years with alopecia areata. Some clones in this sample may be carry-over from other donors' samples. The CDR3 loop reads CASSVSDAPSSGANVLTF. The CDR3 nucleotides read TGTGCCAGCAGCGTATCAGACGCCCCAAGCTCTGGGGCCAACGTCCTGACTTTC. The full variable domain, with the rest looked up from reference TRBV9 and TRBJ2-6, is DSGVTQTPKHLITATGQRVTLRCSPRSGDLSVYWYQQSLDQGLQFLIQYYNGEERAKGNILERFSAQQFPDLHSELNLSSLELGDSALYFCASSVSDAPSSGANVLTFGAGSRLTVL.